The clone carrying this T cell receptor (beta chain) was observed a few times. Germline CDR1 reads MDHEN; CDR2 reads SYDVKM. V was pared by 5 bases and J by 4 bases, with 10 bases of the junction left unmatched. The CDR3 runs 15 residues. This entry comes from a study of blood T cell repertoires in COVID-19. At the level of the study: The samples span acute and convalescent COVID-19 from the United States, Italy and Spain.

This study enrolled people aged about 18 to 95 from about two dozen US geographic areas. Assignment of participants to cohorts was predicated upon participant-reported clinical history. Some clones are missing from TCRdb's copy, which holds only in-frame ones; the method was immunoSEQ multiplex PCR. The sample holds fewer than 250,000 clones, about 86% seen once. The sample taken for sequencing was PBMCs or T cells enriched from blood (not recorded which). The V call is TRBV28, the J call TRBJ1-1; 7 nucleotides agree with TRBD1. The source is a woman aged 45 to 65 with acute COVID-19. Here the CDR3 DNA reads TGTGCCAGCAGTCTCCCCGGGACAGCGGGCACTGAAGCTTTCTTT. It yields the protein CASSLPGTAGTEAFF. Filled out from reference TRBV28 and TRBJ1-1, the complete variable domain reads DVKVTQSSRYLVKRTGEKVFLECVQDMDHENMFWYRQDPGLGLRLIYFSYDVKMKEKGDIPEGYSVSREKKERFSLILESASTNQTSMYLCASSLPGTAGTEAFFGQGTRLTVV.